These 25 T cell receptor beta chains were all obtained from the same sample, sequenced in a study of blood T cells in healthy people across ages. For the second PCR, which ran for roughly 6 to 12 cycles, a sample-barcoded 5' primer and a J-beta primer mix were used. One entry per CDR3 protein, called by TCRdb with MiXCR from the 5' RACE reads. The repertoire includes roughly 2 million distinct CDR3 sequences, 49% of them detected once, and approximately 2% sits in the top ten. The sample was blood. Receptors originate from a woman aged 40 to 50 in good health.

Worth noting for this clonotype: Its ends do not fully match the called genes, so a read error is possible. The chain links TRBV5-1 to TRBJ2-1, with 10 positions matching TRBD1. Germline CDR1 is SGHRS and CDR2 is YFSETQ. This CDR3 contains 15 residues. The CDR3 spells CAGSLGTGVRNEQFF. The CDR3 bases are TGCGCCGGCAGCTTAGGGACAGGGGTTCGCAATGAGCAGTTCTTC.

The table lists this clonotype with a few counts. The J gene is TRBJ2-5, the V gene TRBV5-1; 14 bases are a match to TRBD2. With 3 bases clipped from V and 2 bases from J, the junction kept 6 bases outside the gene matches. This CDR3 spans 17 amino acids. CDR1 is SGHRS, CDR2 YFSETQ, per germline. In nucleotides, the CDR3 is TGCGCCAGCAGCTGGGGACTAGCGGGGGCCAAACAAGAGACCCAGTACTTC. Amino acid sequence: CASSWGLAGAKQETQYF. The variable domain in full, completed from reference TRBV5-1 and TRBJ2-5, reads KAGVTQTPRYLIKTRGQQVTLSCSPISGHRSVSWYQQTPGQGLQFLFEYFSETQRNKGNFPGRFSGRQFSNSRSEMNVSTLELGDSALYLCASSWGLAGAKQETQYFGPGTRLLVL.

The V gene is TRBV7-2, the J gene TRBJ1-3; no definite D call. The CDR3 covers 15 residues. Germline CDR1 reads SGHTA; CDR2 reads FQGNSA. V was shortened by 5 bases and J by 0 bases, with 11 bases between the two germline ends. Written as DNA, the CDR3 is TGTGCCAGCAGCCGAGCAAGTAGCTCTGGAAACACCATATATTTT. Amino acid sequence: CASSRASSSGNTIYF.

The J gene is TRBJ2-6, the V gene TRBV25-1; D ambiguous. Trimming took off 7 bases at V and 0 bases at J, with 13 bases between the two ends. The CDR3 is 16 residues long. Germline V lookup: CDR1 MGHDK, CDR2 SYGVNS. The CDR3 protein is CASNDDRISGANVLTF. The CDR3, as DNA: TGTGCCAGCAATGACGACCGAATCTCTGGGGCCAACGTCCTGACTTTC.

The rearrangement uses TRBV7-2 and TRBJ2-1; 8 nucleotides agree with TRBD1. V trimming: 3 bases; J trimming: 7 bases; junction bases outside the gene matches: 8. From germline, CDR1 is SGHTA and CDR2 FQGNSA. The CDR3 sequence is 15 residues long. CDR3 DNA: TGTGCCAGCAGCTTTGACAGGGGAGAGGGGAATGAGCAGTTCTTC. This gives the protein CASSFDRGEGNEQFF.

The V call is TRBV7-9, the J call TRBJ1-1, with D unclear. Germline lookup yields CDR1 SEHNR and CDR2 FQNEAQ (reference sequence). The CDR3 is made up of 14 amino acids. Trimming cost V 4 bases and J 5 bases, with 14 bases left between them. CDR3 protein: CASSYPKVGTEAFF. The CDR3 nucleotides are TGTGCCAGCAGCTACCCCAAGGTCGGGACTGAAGCTTTCTTT.

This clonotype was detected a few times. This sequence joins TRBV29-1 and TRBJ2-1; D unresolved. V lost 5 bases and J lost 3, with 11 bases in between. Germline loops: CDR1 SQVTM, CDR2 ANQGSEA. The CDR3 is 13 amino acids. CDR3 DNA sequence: TGCAGCGTTCTACTTTCGGTCTACAATGAGCAGTTCTTC. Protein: CSVLLSVYNEQFF.

CDR3 coding DNA: TGTGCCAGCAGCTTAGGTAGGAACGGGAGCTCCTACAATGAGCAGTTCTTC. Protein product: CASSLGRNGSSYNEQFF. J is TRBJ2-1 and V is TRBV7-9, with D tentatively TRBD2 (6 bases). Germline values: CDR1 SEHNR, CDR2 FQNEAQ (reference sequence). V was cut by 1 base and J by 0 bases, with 13 bases left in between. The CDR3 sequence is 17 residues long.

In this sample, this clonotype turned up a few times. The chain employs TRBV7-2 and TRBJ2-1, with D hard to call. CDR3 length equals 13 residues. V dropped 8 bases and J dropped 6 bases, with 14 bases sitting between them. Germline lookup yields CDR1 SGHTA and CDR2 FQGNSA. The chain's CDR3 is CASVKGSVNEQFF. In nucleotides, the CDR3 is TGTGCCAGCGTCAAGGGAAGCGTCAATGAGCAGTTCTTC.

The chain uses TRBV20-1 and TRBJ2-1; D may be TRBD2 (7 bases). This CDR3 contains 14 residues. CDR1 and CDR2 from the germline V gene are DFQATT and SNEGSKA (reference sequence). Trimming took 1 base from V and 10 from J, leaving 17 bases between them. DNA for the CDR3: TGCAGTGCTAGAGCTCGCCGAGGGGGAGGGGAGCAGTTCTTC. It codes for CSARARRGGGEQFF.

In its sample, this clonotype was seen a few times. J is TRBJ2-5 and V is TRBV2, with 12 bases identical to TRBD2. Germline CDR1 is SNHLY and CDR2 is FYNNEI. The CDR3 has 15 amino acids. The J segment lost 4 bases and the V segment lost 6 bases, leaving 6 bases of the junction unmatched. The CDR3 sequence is CASRILAGGLETQYF. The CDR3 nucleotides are TGTGCCAGCAGGATACTAGCGGGGGGCCTAGAGACCCAGTACTTC.

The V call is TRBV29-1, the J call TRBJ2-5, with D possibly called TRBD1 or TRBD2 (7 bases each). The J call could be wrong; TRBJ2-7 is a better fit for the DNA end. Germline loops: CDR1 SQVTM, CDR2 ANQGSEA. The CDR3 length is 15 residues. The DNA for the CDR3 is TGCAGCACCACCCGCGGGGGAGGGGGCGAAGACGAGCAGTACTTC. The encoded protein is CSTTRGGGGEDEQYF.

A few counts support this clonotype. The CDR3 coding sequence is TGTGCCAGCAGCTTAGACCCCTCGGGGAAAAGAATTGGAGGCTACACCTTC. Protein sequence: CASSLDPSGKRIGGYTF. The chain recombines TRBV7-9 with TRBJ1-2; no definite D call. The CDR3 loop spans 17 amino acids. The V and J ends lost 1 base and 8 bases respectively, with 23 bases between them. In germline, CDR1 is SEHNR, CDR2 FQNEAQ (reference sequence).

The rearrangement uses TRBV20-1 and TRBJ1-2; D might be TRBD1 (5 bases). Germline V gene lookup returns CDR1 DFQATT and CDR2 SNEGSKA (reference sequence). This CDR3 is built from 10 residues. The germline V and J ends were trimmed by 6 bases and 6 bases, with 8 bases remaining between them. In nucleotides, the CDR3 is TGCAGTGCGGGCAGGGATGGCTACACCTTC. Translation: CSAGRDGYTF.

CDR3 in amino acids: CASSRGQDNLTAYNEQFF. The CDR3, as DNA: TGTGCCAGCAGCAGAGGTCAGGACAACCTCACTGCCTACAATGAGCAGTTCTTC. V and J are TRBV21-1 and TRBJ2-1; TRBD1 is the table's D call, not checked against the DNA. TRBV21-1 is listed as a pseudogene. The CDR3 spans 18 residues.

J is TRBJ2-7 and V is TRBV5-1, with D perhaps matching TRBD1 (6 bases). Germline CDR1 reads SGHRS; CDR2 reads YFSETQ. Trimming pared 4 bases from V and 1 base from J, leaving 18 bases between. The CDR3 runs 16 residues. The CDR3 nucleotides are TGCGCCAGCAGCGGACGCCTGGACAGCCTTTCCTACGAGCAGTACTTC. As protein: CASSGRLDSLSYEQYF.

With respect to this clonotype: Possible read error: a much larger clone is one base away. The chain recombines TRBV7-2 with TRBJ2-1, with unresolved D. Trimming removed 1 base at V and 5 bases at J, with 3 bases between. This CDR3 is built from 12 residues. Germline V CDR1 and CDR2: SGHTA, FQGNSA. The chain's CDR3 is CASSLDHNEQFF. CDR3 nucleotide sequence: TGTGCCAGCAGCTTAGACCACAATGAGCAGTTCTTC.

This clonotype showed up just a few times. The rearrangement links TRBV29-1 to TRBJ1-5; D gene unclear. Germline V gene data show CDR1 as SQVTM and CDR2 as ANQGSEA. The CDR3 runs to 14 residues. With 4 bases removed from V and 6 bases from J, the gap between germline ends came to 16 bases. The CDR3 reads CSVVGAGRGQPQHF. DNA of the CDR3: TGCAGCGTTGTGGGTGCCGGACGGGGTCAGCCCCAGCATTTT.

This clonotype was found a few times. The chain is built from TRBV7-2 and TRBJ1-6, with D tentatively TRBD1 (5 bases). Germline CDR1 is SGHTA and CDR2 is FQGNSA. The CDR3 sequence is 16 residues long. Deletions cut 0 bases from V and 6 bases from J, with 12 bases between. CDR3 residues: CASSLAGMGVNSPLHF. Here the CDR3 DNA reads TGTGCCAGCAGCTTAGCAGGGATGGGGGTTAATTCACCCCTCCACTTT. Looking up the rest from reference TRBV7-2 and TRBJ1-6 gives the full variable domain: GAGVSQSPSNKVTEKGKDVELRCDPISGHTALYWYRQSLGQGLEFLIYFQGNSAPDKSGLPSDRFSAERTGGSVSTLTIQRTQQEDSAVYLCASSLAGMGVNSPLHFGNGTRLTVT.

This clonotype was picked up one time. The chain's CDR3 is CASSNLGLDEQFF. The CDR3 coding sequence is TGTGCCAGCAGTAATCTAGGACTAGACGAGCAGTTCTTC. V gene TRBV25-1 combines with J gene TRBJ2-1, with 7 nucleotides matching TRBD2. This CDR3 has 13 residues. Germline CDR1 reads MGHDK; CDR2 reads SYGVNS. The trim removed 5 bases at V and 10 bases at J, leaving 8 bases unmatched.

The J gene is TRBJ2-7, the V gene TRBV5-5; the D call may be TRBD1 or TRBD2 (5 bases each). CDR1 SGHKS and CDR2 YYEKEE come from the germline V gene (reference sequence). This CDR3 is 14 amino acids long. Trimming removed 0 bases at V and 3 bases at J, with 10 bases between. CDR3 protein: CASSLVQRGYEQYF. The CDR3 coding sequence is TGTGCCAGCAGCTTGGTCCAGAGGGGCTACGAGCAGTACTTC.

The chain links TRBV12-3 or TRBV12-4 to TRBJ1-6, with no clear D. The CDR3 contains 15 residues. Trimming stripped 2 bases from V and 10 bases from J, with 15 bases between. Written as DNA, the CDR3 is TGTGCCAGCAGTTTATTCGAGGGAAGCTCATCACCCCTCCACTTT. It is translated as CASSLFEGSSSPLHF.

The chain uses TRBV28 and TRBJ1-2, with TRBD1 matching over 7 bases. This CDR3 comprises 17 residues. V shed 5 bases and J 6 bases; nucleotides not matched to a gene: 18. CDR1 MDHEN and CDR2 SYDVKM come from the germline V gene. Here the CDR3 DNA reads TGTGCCAGCAGTCCTCCGGGACAGCCCACTTCGGTCCATGGCTACACCTTC. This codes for CASSPPGQPTSVHGYTF.

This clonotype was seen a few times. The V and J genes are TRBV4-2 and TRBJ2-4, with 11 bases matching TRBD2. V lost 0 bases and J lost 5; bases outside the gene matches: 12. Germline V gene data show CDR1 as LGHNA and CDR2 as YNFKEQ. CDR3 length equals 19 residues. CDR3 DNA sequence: TGTGCCAGCAGCCAAGATCCAGGAACTAGCGGGGGCCGGGAAAACATTCAGTACTTC. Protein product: CASSQDPGTSGGRENIQYF.

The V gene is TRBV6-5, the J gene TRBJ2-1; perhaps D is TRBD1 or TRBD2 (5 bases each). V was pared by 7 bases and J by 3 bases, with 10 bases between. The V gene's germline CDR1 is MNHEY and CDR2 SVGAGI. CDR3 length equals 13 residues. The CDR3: CASKNGGYNEQFF. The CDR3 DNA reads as TGTGCCAGCAAGAATGGGGGCTACAATGAGCAGTTCTTC.